These 3 T cell receptor beta chains were all obtained from the same sample, sequenced in a study of blood T cell repertoires in COVID-19. Generated by immunoSEQ multiplex PCR, the TCRdb table keeps only in-frame clones and is missing some. The sample has under 45,000 clones, about 80% seen once; the top ten hold approximately 30%. Sequenced material: peripheral blood. The source is a man older than 75 with acute or convalescent COVID-19.

This rearrangement joins TRBV7-8 to TRBJ2-1, with D perhaps TRBD1 (6 bases). Germline values: CDR1 SGHVS, CDR2 FQNEAQ. CDR3 length: 13 residues. Trimming removed 5 bases from V and 9 bases from J, with 14 bases in between. The CDR3 DNA follows: TGTGCCAGCAGCGAACAGGGTGGGTTTGAGCAGTTCTTC. Translation: CASSEQGGFEQFF.

The chain couples TRBV6-2 or TRBV6-3 to TRBJ2-7, with TRBD2 matching 7 bases. Trimming cost V 5 bases and J 0 bases; bases outside gene matches: 7. Germline CDR1 and CDR2: MNHEY and SVGEGT. This CDR3 comprises 15 residues. The CDR3 DNA is TGTGCCAGCAGTGATTGGGGGGGTAGCTCCTACGAGCAGTACTTC. This translates into CASSDWGGSSYEQYF.

The V gene is TRBV10-3, the J gene TRBJ2-7, with a tentative D call TRBD1 (6 bases). Trimming stripped 4 bases from V and 5 bases from J, with 12 bases between. Germline V gene sequence: CDR1 ENHRY, CDR2 SYGVKD. This CDR3 region has 13 residues. CDR3 DNA sequence: TGTGCCATCAGTGTACAGGGACGGGACGAGCAGTACTTC. Protein product: CAISVQGRDEQYF.